This section outlines one T cell receptor beta chain sequence together with its context. The data belong to a study of CD8+ T cells in alopecia areata. As the sequencing template, cDNA was produced by extracting RNA and reverse transcribing it. Assay used: immunoSEQ multiplex PCR; TCRdb lists only in-frame clones, some missing. The sample lists approximately 170,000 clones; less than 80% were seen once. J gave up 0 bases and V 4 bases, and 13 bases lay outside the gene matches. Germline CDR1 is MNHNS and CDR2 is SASEGT. This CDR3 is 18 amino acids long. The treatment denotes: oral pan-JAK inhibitor, 5-10 mg twice daily.

The sequence derives from a human donor with alopecia areata. J is TRBJ1-2 and V is TRBV6-1, with TRBD1 matching over 8 bases. Sequences were derived from CD4+ T cells sorted from blood, sampled at week 24, from a patient treated with tofacitinib. The CDR3 reads CASSAGNQYRGSNYGYTF. Here the CDR3 DNA reads TGTGCCAGCAGTGCGGGAAATCAATACAGGGGGTCTAACTATGGCTACACCTTC.